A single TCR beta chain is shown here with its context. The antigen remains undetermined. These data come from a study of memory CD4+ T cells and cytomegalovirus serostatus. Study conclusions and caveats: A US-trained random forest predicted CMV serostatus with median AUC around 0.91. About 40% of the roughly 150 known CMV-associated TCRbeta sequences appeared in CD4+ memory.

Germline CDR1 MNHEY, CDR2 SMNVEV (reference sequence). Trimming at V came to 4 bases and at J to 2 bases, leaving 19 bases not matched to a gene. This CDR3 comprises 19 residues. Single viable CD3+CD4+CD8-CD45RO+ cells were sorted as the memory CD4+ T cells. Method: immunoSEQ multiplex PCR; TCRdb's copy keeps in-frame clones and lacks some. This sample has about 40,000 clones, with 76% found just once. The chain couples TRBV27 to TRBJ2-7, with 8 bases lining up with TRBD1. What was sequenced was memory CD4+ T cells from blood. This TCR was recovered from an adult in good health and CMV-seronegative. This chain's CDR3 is CASSSPVAVGTGQPYEQYF. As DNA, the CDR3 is TGTGCCAGCAGTTCTCCCGTGGCCGTGGGGACAGGCCAGCCCTACGAGCAGTACTTC.